This T cell receptor (beta chain) was obtained from a study of blood T cell repertoires in COVID-19. Germline V lookup: CDR1 SGDLS, CDR2 YYNGEE. This CDR3 region has 19 residues. V was pared by 5 bases and J by 2 bases, with 27 bases between. The repertoire was sequenced with immunoSEQ multiplex PCR; TCRdb's copy has only in-frame clones and lacks some. This sample has some 330,000 clones, with around nine tenths found just once. Sequences were obtained from peripheral blood. The TCR comes from a woman between 50 and 59 years old with active or convalescent COVID-19. This chain joins TRBV9 and TRBJ2-3, with a possible D match to TRBD2 (7 bases). The CDR3 DNA reads as TGTGCCAGCAGTAGGGGGATGGGGGAGGGCCGCATTCACACAGATACGCAGTATTTT. It encodes CASSRGMGEGRIHTDTQYF.